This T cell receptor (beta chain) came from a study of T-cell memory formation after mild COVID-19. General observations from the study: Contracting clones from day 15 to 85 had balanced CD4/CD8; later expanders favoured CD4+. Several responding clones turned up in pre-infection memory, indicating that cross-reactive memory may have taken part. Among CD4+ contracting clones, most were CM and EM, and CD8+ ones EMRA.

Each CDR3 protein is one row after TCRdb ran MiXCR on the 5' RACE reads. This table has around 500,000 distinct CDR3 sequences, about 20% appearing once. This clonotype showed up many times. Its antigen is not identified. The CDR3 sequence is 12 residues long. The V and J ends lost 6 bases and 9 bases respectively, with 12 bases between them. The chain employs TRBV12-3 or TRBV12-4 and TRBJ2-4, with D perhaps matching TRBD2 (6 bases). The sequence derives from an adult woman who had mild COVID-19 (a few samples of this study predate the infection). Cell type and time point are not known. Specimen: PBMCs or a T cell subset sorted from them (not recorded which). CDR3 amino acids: CASRTDGGIQYF. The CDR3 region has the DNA TGTGCCAGCAGGACGGACGGGGGCATTCAGTACTTC.